This T cell receptor (beta chain) came from a study of T cells in Graves' hyperthyroidism and ophthalmopathy. The CDR3 regions of TCR beta were amplified from RNA transcripts. HTBI primers were the set used in a first-round RT-PCR of the TCR CDR3. TCRdb analysed the multiplex PCR reads with MiXCR anew, one entry per CDR3 protein. Altogether 700,000 or so distinct CDR3 sequences are present, about a sixth being singletons, with the ten largest covering 8.4%. Each diagnosis drew on symptoms, thyroxine, TRAb, thyroid ultrasound and orbital computed tomography findings. Approximately 10 ml of fresh peripheral blood supplied the PBMCs. Whole-study findings and limits: Most expanded thyroid clonotypes above 0.001 also appeared in blood. Stable hyperthyroidism and ophthalmopathy were separated using 13 V-J signatures.

About this clonotype itself: What it binds is not known.

V was pared by 2 bases and J by 10 bases, with 11 bases between. This CDR3 is 12 amino acids long. The chain is built from TRBV12-3 or TRBV12-4 and TRBJ1-1; unclear D gene. The clonotype comes from a man between 18 and 35 years old with Graves' hyperthyroidism. The sample taken for sequencing was blood. CDR3 coding DNA: TGTGCCAGCAGTTTAACAGCGGATAGAGCTTTCTTT. Residues: CASSLTADRAFF.